The rows below give T cell receptor beta chains drawn from one sample of a study of blood T cell repertoires in COVID-19. Assay used: immunoSEQ multiplex PCR; TCRdb lists only in-frame clones, some missing. The profile shows fewer than 250,000 clones, 83% of them singletons. Sample: PBMCs or T cells enriched from blood (not recorded which). Receptor source: a woman between 50 and 59 years old who had been exposed to COVID-19. Each CDR3 is given with its conserved first and last residue. D genes are given only for firm matches. Clone size is not always given. Where it is, it says once, few, many or a class for expanded clones.

v_call: TRBV5-1
clone_size: -
j_call: TRBJ2-5
d_call: TRBD1
cdr3_aa: CASSMGQGAETQYF
cdr3_nt: TGCGCCAGCAGCATGGGACAGGGGGCAGAGACCCAGTACTTC

v_call: TRBV28
clone_size: -
j_call: TRBJ2-1
d_call: TRBD2
cdr3_aa: CASSLSGGAEGEQFF
cdr3_nt: TGTGCCAGCAGTTTAAGCGGGGGGGCCGAAGGTGAGCAGTTCTTC

v_call: TRBV25-1
clone_size: -
j_call: TRBJ2-3
d_call: -
cdr3_aa: CASSELPASDTDTQYF
cdr3_nt: TGTGCCAGCAGTGAATTACCAGCGAGCGACACAGATACGCAGTATTTT

v_call: TRBV11-2
clone_size: -
j_call: TRBJ2-7
d_call: -
cdr3_aa: CASSLAGAYEQYF
cdr3_nt: TGTGCCAGCAGCCTAGCAGGGGCCTACGAGCAGTACTTC

v_call: TRBV18
clone_size: -
j_call: TRBJ1-1
d_call: -
cdr3_aa: CASSAVKADTEAFF
cdr3_nt: TGTGCCAGCTCAGCGGTAAAGGCGGACACTGAAGCTTTCTTT

v_call: TRBV7-2
clone_size: -
j_call: TRBJ1-2
d_call: TRBD1
cdr3_aa: CASSAGGQTSNYGYTF
cdr3_nt: TGTGCCAGCAGCGCGGGGGGACAGACGTCTAACTATGGCTACACCTTC

v_call: TRBV19
clone_size: -
j_call: TRBJ1-1
d_call: -
cdr3_aa: CASSKSPGVRNTEAFF
cdr3_nt: TGTGCCAGTAGTAAAAGCCCGGGGGTTCGGAACACTGAAGCTTTCTTT

v_call: TRBV5-6
clone_size: -
j_call: TRBJ2-3
d_call: TRBD2
cdr3_aa: CASSSVGTSGGHTDTQYF
cdr3_nt: TGTGCCAGCAGTTCTGTCGGAACCAGCGGGGGTCACACAGATACGCAGTATTTT

v_call: TRBV7-9
clone_size: -
j_call: TRBJ2-5
d_call: -
cdr3_aa: CASSPFPTRVETQYF
cdr3_nt: TGTGCCAGCAGCCCTTTTCCGACGAGGGTGGAGACCCAGTACTTC

v_call: TRBV11-1
clone_size: -
j_call: TRBJ1-1
d_call: -
cdr3_aa: CASSLAGMNTEAFF
cdr3_nt: TGTGCCAGCAGCTTAGCGGGCATGAACACTGAAGCTTTCTTT

v_call: TRBV3-1/TRBV3-2
clone_size: -
j_call: TRBJ2-3
d_call: -
cdr3_aa: CASSLRGATQYF
cdr3_nt: TGTGCCAGCAGCCTCAGGGGGGCTACGCAGTATTTT

v_call: TRBV3-1/TRBV3-2
clone_size: -
j_call: TRBJ2-5
d_call: TRBD2
cdr3_aa: CASTKYPRLAGGLGETQYF
cdr3_nt: TGTGCCAGCACCAAATACCCTCGACTAGCGGGGGGGCTGGGGGAGACCCAGTACTTC

v_call: TRBV5-4
clone_size: once
j_call: TRBJ2-7
d_call: TRBD2
cdr3_aa: CASSLERGGNYEQYF
cdr3_nt: TGTGCCAGCAGCTTGGAGCGGGGGGGGAACTACGAGCAGTACTTC

v_call: TRBV6-5
clone_size: -
j_call: TRBJ1-1
d_call: TRBD1
cdr3_aa: CASSYRVAGGITEAFF
cdr3_nt: TGTGCCAGCAGTTACCGGGTGGCAGGGGGAATCACTGAAGCTTTCTTT